The rows below give T cell receptor beta chains drawn from one sample of a study of Ad26.COV2.S vaccination and SARS-CoV-2 variants. Produced via immunoSEQ multiplex PCR; TCRdb's table is partial and in-frame only. The data hold over 110,000 clones, with 86% observed a single time. The sample in question was peripheral blood, obtained after recovery from COVID-19. These receptors originate from a human donor who had recovered from COVID-19. Each CDR3 is given with its conserved first and last residue. D genes are given only for firm matches. The size of a clone is reported for some rows only, either as once, few or many, or as a class for expanded clones.

V	D	size	J	CDR3	DNA
TRBV24-1	TRBD1	NA	TRBJ1-5	CATSDGQGSNQPQHF	TGTGCCACCAGTGACGGACAGGGAAGCAATCAGCCCCAGCATTTT
TRBV4-1	NA	NA	TRBJ1-2	CASSQDIRSYGYTF	TGCGCCAGCAGCCAAGATATCCGGTCCTATGGCTACACCTTC
TRBV7-9	TRBD2	medium-sized	TRBJ2-3	CASSPLGTSRSDTQYF	TGTGCCAGCAGCCCCCTCGGGACTAGTAGATCAGATACGCAGTATTTT
TRBV2	NA	NA	TRBJ1-2	CASSWASYGYTF	TGTGCCAGCAGTTGGGCATCTTATGGCTACACCTTC
TRBV6-5	NA	few	TRBJ1-5	CASSYSTDQPQHF	TGTGCCAGCAGTTACTCGACTGATCAGCCCCAGCATTTT
TRBV20-1	NA	NA	TRBJ2-7	CSASRGDTYSYEQYF	TGCAGTGCTAGTCGAGGGGACACCTATTCCTACGAGCAGTACTTC
TRBV11-2	NA	NA	TRBJ1-1	CASSLMGLGNTEAFF	TGTGCCAGCAGCTTGATGGGGCTTGGGAACACTGAAGCTTTCTTT
TRBV19	NA	NA	TRBJ2-5	CASSTQLQETQYF	TGTGCCAGTAGTACACAGCTCCAAGAGACCCAGTACTTC
TRBV19	TRBD1	NA	TRBJ1-2	CASSMDRGQGYTF	TGTGCCAGTAGTATGGATAGGGGGCAAGGCTACACCTTC
TRBV11-2	NA	once	TRBJ1-6	CASSLEGADIQPLHF	TGTGCCAGCAGCTTAGAGGGGGCAGACATTCAACCCCTCCACTTT
TRBV4-1	NA	few	TRBJ2-7	CASSQGTRGANPYEQYF	TGCGCCAGCAGCCAAGGGACACGGGGGGCGAACCCCTACGAGCAGTACTTC
TRBV7-2	NA	NA	TRBJ2-3	CASSLEGFTDTQYF	TGTGCCAGCAGCTTAGAGGGGTTCACAGATACGCAGTATTTT
TRBV5-5	TRBD1	NA	TRBJ1-1	CASSFRQGATEAFF	TGTGCCAGCAGCTTTAGACAGGGGGCGACTGAAGCTTTCTTT
TRBV19	TRBD2	NA	TRBJ2-7	CASTYASGATYEQYF	TGTGCCAGTACATATGCTAGCGGGGCCACCTACGAGCAGTACTTC
TRBV3-1/TRBV3-2	NA	few	TRBJ2-2	CASSQDPGRGTNTGELFF	TGTGCCAGCAGCCAAGACCCGGGACGAGGGACGAACACCGGGGAGCTGTTTTTT
TRBV21-1	NA	NA	TRBJ1-2	CASSKILGSPSIYGYTF	TGTGCCAGCAGCAAAATATTAGGGTCTCCGTCAATATATGGCTACACCTTC
TRBV5-4	NA	NA	TRBJ1-1	CASRPKWAQTNTEAFF	TGTGCCAGCAGGCCTAAATGGGCGCAGACGAACACTGAAGCTTTCTTT
TRBV14	NA	NA	TRBJ2-6	CASSRRGWVTGANVLTF	TGTGCCAGCAGCCGCCGAGGTTGGGTCACTGGGGCCAACGTCCTGACTTTC
TRBV4-3	NA	NA	TRBJ1-1	CASSQGGLTEAFF	TGCGCCAGCAGCCAAGGGGGCCTCACTGAAGCTTTCTTT
TRBV15	NA	NA	TRBJ2-3	CATSRARRGVVCTDTQYF	TGTGCCACCAGCAGAGCGCGGAGAGGGGTTGTGTGCACAGATACGCAGTATTTT
TRBV6-5	NA	NA	TRBJ1-1	CASSYSSGGTEAFF	TGTGCCAGCAGTTACTCGTCCGGCGGGACTGAAGCTTTCTTT
TRBV19	NA	NA	TRBJ1-4	CASSPYRDKSRMREKLFF	TGTGCCAGTAGTCCATACCGGGACAAAAGCCGAATGAGGGAAAAACTGTTTTTT
TRBV28	NA	NA	TRBJ1-2	CASSLLVGPHGYTF	TGTGCCAGCAGTTTATTGGTAGGGCCCCATGGCTACACCTTC
TRBV5-5	TRBD1	NA	TRBJ2-7	CASSSGTGGPSPYEQYF	TGTGCCAGCTCGTCCGGGACAGGGGGCCCATCCCCCTACGAGCAGTACTTC
TRBV4-3	NA	NA	TRBJ1-2	CASSQDKTGLGGVGYTF	TGCGCCAGCAGCCAAGACAAGACGGGGTTGGGTGGGGTTGGCTACACCTTC
TRBV6-2/TRBV6-3	NA	NA	TRBJ1-3	CASSYYIPGDSGNTIYF	TGTGCCAGCAGTTACTATATCCCCGGCGACTCTGGAAACACCATATATTTT
TRBV9	TRBD1	NA	TRBJ1-1	CASSTGQVNTEAFF	TGTGCCAGCAGCACGGGACAGGTGAACACTGAAGCTTTCTTT
TRBV6-2/TRBV6-3	NA	NA	TRBJ2-3	CASSSGWGTDTQYF	TGTGCCAGCAGTTCAGGGTGGGGCACAGATACGCAGTATTTT
TRBV27	NA	NA	TRBJ2-5	CASSLSSQETQYF	TGTGCCAGCAGTTTATCTTCCCAAGAGACCCAGTACTTC
TRBV7-9	NA	NA	TRBJ2-5	CASSSDREEETQYF	TGTGCCAGCAGCTCCGACAGGGAGGAAGAGACCCAGTACTTC
TRBV6-1	NA	NA	TRBJ1-3	CASSDMPAYSGNTIYF	TGTGCCAGCAGTGATATGCCGGCTTACTCTGGAAACACCATATATTTT
TRBV3-1/TRBV3-2	NA	NA	TRBJ2-2	CASSRLDTGELFF	TGTGCCAGCAGCCGACTCGACACCGGGGAGCTGTTTTTT
TRBV6-2/TRBV6-3	NA	few	TRBJ1-1	CASSHNRVRTEAFF	TGTGCCAGCAGCCATAACAGGGTCCGCACTGAAGCTTTCTTT
TRBV30	NA	NA	TRBJ2-3	CAWSVGGNTQYF	TGTGCCTGGAGTGTAGGGGGAAATACGCAGTATTTT
TRBV28	NA	NA	TRBJ1-5	CASSLRGAGNQPQHF	TGTGCCAGCAGTTTACGGGGGGCAGGAAATCAGCCCCAGCATTTT
TRBV30	NA	NA	TRBJ1-4	CAWSVGGVTEKLFF	TGTGCCTGGAGTGTTGGAGGAGTTACTGAAAAACTGTTTTTT
TRBV6-5	TRBD1	NA	TRBJ2-5	CASSLGTEETQYF	TGTGCCAGCAGTCTCGGGACAGAAGAGACCCAGTACTTC
TRBV28	NA	NA	TRBJ1-2	CASRGGMGANYGYTF	TGTGCCAGCAGGGGTGGTATGGGAGCTAACTATGGCTACACCTTC
TRBV7-8	NA	NA	TRBJ1-2	CASSFLQGGGYTF	TGTGCCAGCAGCTTCTTACAGGGAGGTGGCTACACCTTC
TRBV7-2	NA	NA	TRBJ2-7	CASTTPAGRGHYEQYF	TGTGCCAGCACCACACCTGCGGGCAGGGGACACTACGAGCAGTACTTC
TRBV18	NA	NA	TRBJ2-5	CASSPPPGGETQYF	TGTGCCAGCTCACCACCGCCCGGAGGGGAGACCCAGTACTTC
TRBV10-2	NA	NA	TRBJ1-2	CASSLDRLGGYTF	TGCGCCAGCTCTCTCGACCGCCTTGGAGGCTACACCTTC
TRBV7-9	NA	NA	TRBJ2-2	CASSLAPGAPGELFF	TGTGCCAGCAGCTTGGCCCCCGGGGCCCCCGGGGAGCTGTTTTTT
TRBV30	NA	NA	TRBJ1-1	CAWNSVPNTEAFF	TGTGCCTGGAATTCGGTCCCCAACACTGAAGCTTTCTTT
TRBV28	NA	NA	TRBJ2-6	CASTRGGTDGANVLTF	TGTGCCAGCACAAGAGGAGGGACAGATGGGGCCAACGTCCTGACTTTC
TRBV7-2	NA	NA	TRBJ1-3	CASSPPNRASSGNTIYF	TGTGCCAGCAGCCCACCGAACCGGGCCAGCTCTGGAAACACCATATATTTT
TRBV11-2	NA	NA	TRBJ1-1	CASSLQQNTEAFF	TGTGCCAGCAGCTTACAGCAGAACACTGAAGCTTTCTTT
TRBV12-3/TRBV12-4	NA	once	TRBJ2-1	CASSPDWSDEQFF	TGTGCCAGCAGTCCCGACTGGAGCGATGAGCAGTTCTTC
TRBV5-6	TRBD2	NA	TRBJ2-7	CASSLPGTTYEQYF	TGTGCCAGCAGCTTGCCCGGGACTACCTACGAGCAGTACTTC
TRBV7-6	NA	NA	TRBJ2-1	CASSVQGPLEQFF	TGTGCCAGCTCGGTTCAGGGCCCGCTAGAGCAGTTCTTC
TRBV12-3/TRBV12-4	NA	NA	TRBJ2-4	CASSGIAKNIQYF	TGTGCCAGCAGCGGAATAGCCAAAAACATTCAGTACTTC
TRBV27	TRBD2	NA	TRBJ2-3	CASSSGLAGTDTQYF	TGTGCCAGCAGTTCAGGACTAGCGGGCACAGATACGCAGTATTTT
TRBV6-5	NA	NA	TRBJ1-1	CASSSGAGANTEAFF	TGTGCCAGCAGTTCCGGGGCGGGGGCGAACACTGAAGCTTTCTTT
TRBV5-5	NA	NA	TRBJ1-1	CASSLDALDAEAFF	TGTGCCAGCAGCTTGGATGCGCTGGACGCTGAAGCTTTCTTT